This entry features one T cell receptor beta chain sequence. The antigen is undetermined. The sample comes from a study of identical twins. Study-wide results and limits: Sequences that were beta out-of-frame showed weaker excess twin sharing. Fewer insertions were carried by abundant cord blood beta clonotypes, but none was seen in memory repertoires. Modeled out-of-frame TCR alpha sharing in monozygotic twins fell below observed levels.

The germline CDR1 and CDR2 sequences are MGHRA and YSYEKL. With 0 bases removed from V and 4 bases from J, the gap between germline ends came to 13 bases. This CDR3 is 16 amino acids long. MiXCR was run by TCRdb on the 5' RACE reads, yielding one entry per CDR3 protein. Of roughly 1.6 million distinct CDR3 sequences listed, around a third are singletons. Sequenced material: cord blood. This chain links TRBV4-1 with TRBJ1-5; D is perhaps TRBD1 (5 bases). The source of this sequence is a newborn girl in good health. The CDR3 is CASSQEGVPINQPQHF. The CDR3 DNA follows: TGCGCCAGCAGCCAAGAGGGGGTTCCGATAAATCAGCCCCAGCATTTT.